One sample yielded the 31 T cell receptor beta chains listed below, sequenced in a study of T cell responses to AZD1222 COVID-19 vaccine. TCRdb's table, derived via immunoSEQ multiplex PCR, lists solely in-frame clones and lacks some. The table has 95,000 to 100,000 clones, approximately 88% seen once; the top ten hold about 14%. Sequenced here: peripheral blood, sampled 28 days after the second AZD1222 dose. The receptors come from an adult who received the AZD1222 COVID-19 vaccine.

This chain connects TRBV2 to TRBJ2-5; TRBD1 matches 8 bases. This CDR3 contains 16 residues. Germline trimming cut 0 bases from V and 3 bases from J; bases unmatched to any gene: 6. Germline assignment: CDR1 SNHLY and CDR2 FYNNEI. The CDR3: CASSEATRQGKETQYF. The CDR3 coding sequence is TGTGCCAGCAGTGAAGCCACCAGACAGGGGAAAGAGACCCAGTACTTC.

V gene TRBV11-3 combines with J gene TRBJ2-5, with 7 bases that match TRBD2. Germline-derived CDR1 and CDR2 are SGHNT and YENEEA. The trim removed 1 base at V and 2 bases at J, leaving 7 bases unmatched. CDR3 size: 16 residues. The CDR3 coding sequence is TGTGCCAGCAGCTTAGGCGGGGGAAAGGAGCAAGAGACCCAGTACTTC. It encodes CASSLGGGKEQETQYF.

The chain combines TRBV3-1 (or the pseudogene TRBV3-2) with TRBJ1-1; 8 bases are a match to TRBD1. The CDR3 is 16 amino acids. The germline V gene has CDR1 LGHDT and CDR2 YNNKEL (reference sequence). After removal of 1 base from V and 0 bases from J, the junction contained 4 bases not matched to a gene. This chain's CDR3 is CASSQGGTGMNTEAFF. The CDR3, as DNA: TGTGCCAGCAGCCAAGGAGGGACAGGAATGAACACTGAAGCTTTCTTT.

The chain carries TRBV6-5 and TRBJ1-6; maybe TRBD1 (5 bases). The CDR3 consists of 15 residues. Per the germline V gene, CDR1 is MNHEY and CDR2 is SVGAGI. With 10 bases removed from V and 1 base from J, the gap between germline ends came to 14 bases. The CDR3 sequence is CATTSRASYNSPLHF. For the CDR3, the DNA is TGTGCCACCACTAGCAGGGCATCCTATAATTCACCCCTCCACTTT.

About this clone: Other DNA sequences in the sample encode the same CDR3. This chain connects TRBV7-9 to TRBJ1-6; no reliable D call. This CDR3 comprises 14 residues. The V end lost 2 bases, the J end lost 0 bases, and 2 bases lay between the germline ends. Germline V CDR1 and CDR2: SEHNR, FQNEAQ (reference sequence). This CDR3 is CASSLSSYNSPLHF. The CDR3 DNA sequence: TGTGCCAGCAGCTTAAGCTCCTATAATTCACCCCTCCACTTT.

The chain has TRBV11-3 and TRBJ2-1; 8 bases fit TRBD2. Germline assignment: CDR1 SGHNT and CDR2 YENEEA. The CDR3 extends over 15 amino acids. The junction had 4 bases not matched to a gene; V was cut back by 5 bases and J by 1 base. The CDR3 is CASSRGGGSYNEQFF. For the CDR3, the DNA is TGTGCCAGCAGCCGGGGGGGCGGTTCCTACAATGAGCAGTTCTTC.

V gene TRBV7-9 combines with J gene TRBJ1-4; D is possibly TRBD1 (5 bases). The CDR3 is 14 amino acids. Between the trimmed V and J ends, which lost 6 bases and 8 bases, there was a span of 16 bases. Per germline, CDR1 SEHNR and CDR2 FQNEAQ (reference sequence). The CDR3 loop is CASRPPEDKEKLFF. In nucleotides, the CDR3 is TGTGCCAGCAGGCCCCCCGAGGACAAAGAAAAACTGTTTTTT. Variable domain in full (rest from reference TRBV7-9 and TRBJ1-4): DTGVSQNPRHKITKRGQNVTFRCDPISEHNRLYWYRQTLGQGPEFLTYFQNEAQLEKSRLLSDRFSAERPKGSFSTLEIQRTEQGDSAMYLCASRPPEDKEKLFFGSGTQLSVL.

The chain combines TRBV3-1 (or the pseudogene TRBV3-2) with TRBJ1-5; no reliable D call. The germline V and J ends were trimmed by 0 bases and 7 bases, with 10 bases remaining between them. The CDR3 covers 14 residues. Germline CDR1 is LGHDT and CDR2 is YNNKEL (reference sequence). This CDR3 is CASSQDHSGQPQHF. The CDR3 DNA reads TGTGCCAGCAGCCAAGATCATTCGGGACAGCCCCAGCATTTT.

The CDR3 loop reads CASSTRRDTQYF. DNA of the CDR3: TGTGCCAGCAGCACTCGGAGAGATACGCAGTATTTT. The chain has TRBV7-8 and TRBJ2-3; D is undetermined. There are 12 residues in the CDR3. Per germline, CDR1 SGHVS and CDR2 FQNEAQ. With 5 bases removed from V and 5 bases from J, the gap between germline ends came to 8 bases.

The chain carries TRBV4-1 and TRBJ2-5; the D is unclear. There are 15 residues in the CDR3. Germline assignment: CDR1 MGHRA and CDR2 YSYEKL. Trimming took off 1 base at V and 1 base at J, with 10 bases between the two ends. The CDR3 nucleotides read TGCGCCAGCAGCCAAGGTAGACGGCCCCAAGAGACCCAGTACTTC. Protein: CASSQGRRPQETQYF.

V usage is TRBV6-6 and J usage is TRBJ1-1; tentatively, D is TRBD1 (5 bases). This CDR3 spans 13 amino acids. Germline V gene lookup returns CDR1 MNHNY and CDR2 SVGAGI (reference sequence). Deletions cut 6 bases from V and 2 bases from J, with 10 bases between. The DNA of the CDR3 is TGTGCCAGCAGCCGGGACCCTAACACTGAAGCTTTCTTT. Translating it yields CASSRDPNTEAFF.

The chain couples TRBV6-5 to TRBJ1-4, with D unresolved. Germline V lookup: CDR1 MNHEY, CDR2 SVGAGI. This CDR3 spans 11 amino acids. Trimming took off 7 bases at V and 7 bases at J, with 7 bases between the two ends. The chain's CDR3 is CASNGFEKLFF. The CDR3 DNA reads TGTGCCAGCAACGGTTTTGAAAAACTGTTTTTT.

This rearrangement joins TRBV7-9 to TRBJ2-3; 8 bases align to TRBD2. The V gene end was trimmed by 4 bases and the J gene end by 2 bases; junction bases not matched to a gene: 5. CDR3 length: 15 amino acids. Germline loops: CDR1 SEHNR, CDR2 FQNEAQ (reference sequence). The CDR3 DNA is TGTGCCAGCAGCTCACCGGGGGGGCCCACAGATACGCAGTATTTT. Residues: CASSSPGGPTDTQYF.

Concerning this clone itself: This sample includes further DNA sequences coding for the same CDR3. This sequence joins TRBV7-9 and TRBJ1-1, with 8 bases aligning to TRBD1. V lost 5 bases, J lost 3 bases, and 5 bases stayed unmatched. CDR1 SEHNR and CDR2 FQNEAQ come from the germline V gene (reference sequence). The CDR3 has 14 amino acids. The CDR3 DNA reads TGTGCCAGCAGCCCCCAGGGGGCGTACACTGAAGCTTTCTTT. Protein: CASSPQGAYTEAFF.

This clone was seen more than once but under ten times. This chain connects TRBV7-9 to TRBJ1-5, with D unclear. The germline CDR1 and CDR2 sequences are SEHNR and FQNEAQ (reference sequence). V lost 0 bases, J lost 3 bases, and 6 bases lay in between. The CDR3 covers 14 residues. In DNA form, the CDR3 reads TGTGCCAGCAGCTTAGCAGGGATCAATCAGCCCCAGCATTTT. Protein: CASSLAGINQPQHF.

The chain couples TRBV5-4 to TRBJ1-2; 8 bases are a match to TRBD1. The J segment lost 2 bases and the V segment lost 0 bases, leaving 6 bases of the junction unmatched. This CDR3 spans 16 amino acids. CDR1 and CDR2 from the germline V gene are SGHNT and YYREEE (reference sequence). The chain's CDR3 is CASSLDPGQGNYGYTF. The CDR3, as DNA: TGTGCCAGCAGCTTGGACCCCGGACAGGGAAACTATGGCTACACCTTC.

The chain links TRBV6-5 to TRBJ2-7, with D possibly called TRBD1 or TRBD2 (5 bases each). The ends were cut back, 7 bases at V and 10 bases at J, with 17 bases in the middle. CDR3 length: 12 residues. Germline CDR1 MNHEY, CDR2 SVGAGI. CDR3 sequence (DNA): TGTGCCAGCACCCCTGGGGGTTCAGAACAGTACTTC. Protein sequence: CASTPGGSEQYF.

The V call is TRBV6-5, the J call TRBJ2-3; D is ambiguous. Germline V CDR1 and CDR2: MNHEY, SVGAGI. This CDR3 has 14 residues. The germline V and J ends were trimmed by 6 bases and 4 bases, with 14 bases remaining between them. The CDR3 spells CASRPATRADTQYF. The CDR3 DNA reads TGTGCCAGCAGGCCCGCTACCCGGGCAGATACGCAGTATTTT.

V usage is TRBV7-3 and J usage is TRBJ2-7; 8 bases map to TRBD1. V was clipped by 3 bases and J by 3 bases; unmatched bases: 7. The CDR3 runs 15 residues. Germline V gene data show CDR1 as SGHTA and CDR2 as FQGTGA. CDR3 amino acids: CASSLGTGNSYEQYF. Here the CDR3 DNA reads TGTGCCAGCAGCTTGGGGACAGGCAATAGCTACGAGCAGTACTTC. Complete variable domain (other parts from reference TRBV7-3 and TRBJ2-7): GAGVSQTPSNKVTEKGKYVELRCDPISGHTALYWYRQSLGQGPEFLIYFQGTGAADDSGLPNDRFFAVRPEGSVSTLKIQRTERGDSAVYLCASSLGTGNSYEQYFGPGTRLTVT.

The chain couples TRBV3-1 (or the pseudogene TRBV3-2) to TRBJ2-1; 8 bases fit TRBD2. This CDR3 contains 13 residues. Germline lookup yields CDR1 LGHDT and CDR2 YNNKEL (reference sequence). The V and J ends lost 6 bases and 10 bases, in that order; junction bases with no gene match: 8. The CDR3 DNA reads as TGTGCCAGCAGACAACGACTAGCGACAGAGCAGTTCTTC. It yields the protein CASRQRLATEQFF.

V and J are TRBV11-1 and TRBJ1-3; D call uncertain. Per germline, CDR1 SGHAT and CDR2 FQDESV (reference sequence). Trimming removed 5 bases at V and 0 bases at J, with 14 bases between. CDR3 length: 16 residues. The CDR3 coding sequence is TGTGCCAGCAGCATTTCAGGAGCCAACTCTGGAAACACCATATATTTT. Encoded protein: CASSISGANSGNTIYF.

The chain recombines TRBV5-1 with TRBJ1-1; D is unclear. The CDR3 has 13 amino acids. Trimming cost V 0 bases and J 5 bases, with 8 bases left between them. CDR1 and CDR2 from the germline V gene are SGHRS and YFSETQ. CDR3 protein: CASSLESETEAFF. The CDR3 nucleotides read TGCGCCAGCAGCTTGGAATCGGAGACTGAAGCTTTCTTT. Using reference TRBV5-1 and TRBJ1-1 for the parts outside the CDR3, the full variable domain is KAGVTQTPRYLIKTRGQQVTLSCSPISGHRSVSWYQQTPGQGLQFLFEYFSETQRNKGNFPGRFSGRQFSNSRSEMNVSTLELGDSALYLCASSLESETEAFFGQGTRLTVV.

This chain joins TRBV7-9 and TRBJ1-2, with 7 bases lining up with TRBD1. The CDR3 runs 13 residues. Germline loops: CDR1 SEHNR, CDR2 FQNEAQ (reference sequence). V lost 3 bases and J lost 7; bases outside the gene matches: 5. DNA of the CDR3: TGTGCCAGCAGCTTGGCAGGGGGGCGTGGCTACACCTTC. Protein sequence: CASSLAGGRGYTF.

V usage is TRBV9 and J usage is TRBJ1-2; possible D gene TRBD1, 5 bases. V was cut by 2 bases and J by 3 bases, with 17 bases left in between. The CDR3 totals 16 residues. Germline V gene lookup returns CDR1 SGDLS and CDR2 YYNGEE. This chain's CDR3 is CASSVGGGQGDYGYTF. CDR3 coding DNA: TGTGCCAGCAGCGTCGGGGGTGGGCAGGGTGACTATGGCTACACCTTC.

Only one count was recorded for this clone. CDR3 protein: CASSQGGGTDTQYF. The CDR3 nucleotides read TGTGCCAGCAGCCAAGGAGGTGGCACAGATACGCAGTATTTT. The J gene is TRBJ2-3, the V gene TRBV3-1 (or the pseudogene TRBV3-2); D call uncertain. V lost 1 base to trimming and J lost 1 base, with 6 bases between them. The CDR3 length is 14 residues. CDR1 and CDR2 from the germline V gene are LGHDT and YNNKEL (reference sequence).

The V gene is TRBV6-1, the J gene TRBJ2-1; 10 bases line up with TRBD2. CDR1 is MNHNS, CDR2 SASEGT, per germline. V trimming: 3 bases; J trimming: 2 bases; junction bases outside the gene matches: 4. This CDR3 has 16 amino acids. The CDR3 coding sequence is TGTGCCAGCAGTGAGTATGGACTAGCGGCCTACAATGAGCAGTTCTTC. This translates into CASSEYGLAAYNEQFF.

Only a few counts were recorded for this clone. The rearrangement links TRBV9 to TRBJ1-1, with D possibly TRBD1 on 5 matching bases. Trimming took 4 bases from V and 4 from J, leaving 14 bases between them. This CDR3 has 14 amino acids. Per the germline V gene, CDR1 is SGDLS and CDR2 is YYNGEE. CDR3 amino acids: CASSLGGGVTEAFF. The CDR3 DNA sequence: TGTGCCAGCAGCCTCGGGGGAGGGGTCACTGAAGCTTTCTTT. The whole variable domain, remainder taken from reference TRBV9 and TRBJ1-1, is DSGVTQTPKHLITATGQRVTLRCSPRSGDLSVYWYQQSLDQGLQFLIQYYNGEERAKGNILERFSAQQFPDLHSELNLSSLELGDSALYFCASSLGGGVTEAFFGQGTRLTVV.

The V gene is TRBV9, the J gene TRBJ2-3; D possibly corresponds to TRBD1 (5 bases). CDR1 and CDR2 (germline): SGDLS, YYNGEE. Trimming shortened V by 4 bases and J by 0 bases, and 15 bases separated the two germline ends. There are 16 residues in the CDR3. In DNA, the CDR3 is TGTGCCAGCAGCTCGAGACAGAAATCTAGCACAGATACGCAGTATTTT. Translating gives CASSSRQKSSTDTQYF.

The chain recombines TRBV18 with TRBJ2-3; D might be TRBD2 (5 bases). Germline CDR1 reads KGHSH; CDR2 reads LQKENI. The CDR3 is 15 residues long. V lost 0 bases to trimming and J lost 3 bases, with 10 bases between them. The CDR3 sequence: CASSPPVRGTDTQYF. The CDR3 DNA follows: TGTGCCAGCTCACCACCCGTACGAGGGACAGATACGCAGTATTTT.

The CDR3 DNA reads as TGCAGTGCTAGTAGTATTAGGGCGTCTAGCACAGATACGCAGTATTTT. Translating it yields CSASSIRASSTDTQYF. The chain links TRBV20-1 to TRBJ2-3; D not resolved. V was shortened by 3 bases and J by 0 bases, with 16 bases between the two germline ends. CDR1 is DFQATT and CDR2 is SNEGSKA in the germline V gene (reference sequence). This CDR3 comprises 16 residues.

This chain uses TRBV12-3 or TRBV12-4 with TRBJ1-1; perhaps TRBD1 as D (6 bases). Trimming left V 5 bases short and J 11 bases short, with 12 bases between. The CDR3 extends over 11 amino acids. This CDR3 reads CASSLPGVAFF. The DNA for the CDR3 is TGTGCCAGCAGTCTACCAGGGGTGGCTTTCTTT.